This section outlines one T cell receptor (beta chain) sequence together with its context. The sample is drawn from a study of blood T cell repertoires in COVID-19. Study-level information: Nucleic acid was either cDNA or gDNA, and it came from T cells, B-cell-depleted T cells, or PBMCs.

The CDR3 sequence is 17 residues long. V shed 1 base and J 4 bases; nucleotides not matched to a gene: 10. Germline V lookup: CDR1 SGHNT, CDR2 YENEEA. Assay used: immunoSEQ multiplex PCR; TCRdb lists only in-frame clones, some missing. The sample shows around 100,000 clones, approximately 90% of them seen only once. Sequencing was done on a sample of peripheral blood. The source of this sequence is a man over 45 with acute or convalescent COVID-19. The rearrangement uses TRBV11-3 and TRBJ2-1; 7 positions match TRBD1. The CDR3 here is CASSLVSLPGQYNEQFF. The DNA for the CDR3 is TGTGCCAGCAGCTTAGTCTCCCTCCCGGGACAGTACAATGAGCAGTTCTTC.